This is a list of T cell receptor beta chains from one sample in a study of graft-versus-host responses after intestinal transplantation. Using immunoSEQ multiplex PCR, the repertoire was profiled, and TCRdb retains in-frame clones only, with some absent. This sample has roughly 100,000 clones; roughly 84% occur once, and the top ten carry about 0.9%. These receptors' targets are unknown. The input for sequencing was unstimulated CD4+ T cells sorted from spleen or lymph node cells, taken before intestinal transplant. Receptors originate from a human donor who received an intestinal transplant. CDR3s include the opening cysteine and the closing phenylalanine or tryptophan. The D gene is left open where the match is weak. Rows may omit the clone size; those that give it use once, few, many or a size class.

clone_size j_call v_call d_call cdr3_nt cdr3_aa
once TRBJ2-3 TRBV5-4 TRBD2 TGTGCCAGCAGCTTGGCCCCCGGGGGGGGCAGAGTAGATACGCAGTATTTT CASSLAPGGGRVDTQYF
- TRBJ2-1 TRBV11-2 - TGTGCCAGCAGCCCAGGGACCATCTCCTACAATGAGCAGTTCTTC CASSPGTISYNEQFF
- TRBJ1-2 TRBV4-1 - TGCGCCAGCAGCCAACTGACCTTACTTAGATATGGCTACACCTTC CASSQLTLLRYGYTF
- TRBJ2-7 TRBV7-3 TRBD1 TGTGCCAGCAGCTTTGGACAGGGACCCTACGAGCAGTACTTC CASSFGQGPYEQYF
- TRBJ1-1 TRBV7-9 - TGTGCCAGCAGCGCAGGGGTTACGCTACTTCGGCGGGAGAACACTGAAGCTTTCTTT CASSAGVTLLRRENTEAFF
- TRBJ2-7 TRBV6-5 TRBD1 TGTGCCAGCAGACCGGGACAGGATACCTACGAGCAGTACTTC CASRPGQDTYEQYF
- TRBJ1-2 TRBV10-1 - TGCGCCAGCAGCAGTGACCTAACCTATGGCTACACCTTC CASSSDLTYGYTF
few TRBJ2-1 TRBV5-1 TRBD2 TGCGCCAGCAGCCGGACTAGCGGGAGGGCCGATTACAATGAGCAGTTCTTC CASSRTSGRADYNEQFF
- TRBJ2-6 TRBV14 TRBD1 TGTGCCAGCAGCCAGGCGACAGGGGGCTATTACGGCCTGACTTTC CASSQATGGYYGLTF
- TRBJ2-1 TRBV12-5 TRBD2 TGTGCTAGTGTGCCGCTAGCGGGAGAGAAGGATGAGCAGTTCTTC CASVPLAGEKDEQFF
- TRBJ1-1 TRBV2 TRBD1 TGTGCCAGCAGTTATTGGGACAGTGAGGAGGAAGCTTTCTTT CASSYWDSEEEAFF
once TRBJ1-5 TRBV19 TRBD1 TGTGCCAGTAGTAGCGGGACAGGGGTTGGACAGCCCCAGCATTTT CASSSGTGVGQPQHF
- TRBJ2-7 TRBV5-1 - TGCGCCAGCAGCTTGGAACTGAAACCCTACGAGCAGTACTTC CASSLELKPYEQYF
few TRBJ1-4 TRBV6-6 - TGTGCCAGCAGTTACTCGAGAGGGGGTGCCGAAAAACTGTTTTTT CASSYSRGGAEKLFF
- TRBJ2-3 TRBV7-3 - TGTGCCAGCAGCTTAGGGGGAACAGATACGCAGTATTTT CASSLGGTDTQYF
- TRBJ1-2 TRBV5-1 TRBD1 TGCGCCAGCAGCCCCTACCCGACAGGGGGAGGTGGCTACACCTTC CASSPYPTGGGGYTF
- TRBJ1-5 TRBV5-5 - TGTGCCAGCGCCGAGGGCAGGGTGGACAATCAGCCCCAGCATTTT CASAEGRVDNQPQHF
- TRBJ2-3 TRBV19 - TGTGCCAGTAGTCTTACTTCCGGCTTGGGTACAGATACGCAGTATTTT CASSLTSGLGTDTQYF
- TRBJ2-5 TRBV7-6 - TGTGCCAGCAGCTTGAACTCCCAGTACTTC CASSLNSQYF
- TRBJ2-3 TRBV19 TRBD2 TGTGCCAGTAGTATGGGGTCGAGCGGGAATACAGATACGCAGTATTTT CASSMGSSGNTDTQYF
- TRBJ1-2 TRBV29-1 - TGCAGCGTAGGGGGAGGCTACACCTTC CSVGGGYTF
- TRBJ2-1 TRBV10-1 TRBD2 TGCGCCAGCAGTGAATCGGGGGGTCGAATGGAGCAGTTCTTC CASSESGGRMEQFF
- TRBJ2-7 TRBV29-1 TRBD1 TGCAGCGTGGCCGCCCGACAGGGGGCCTACGAGCAGTACTTC CSVAARQGAYEQYF
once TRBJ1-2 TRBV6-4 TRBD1 TGTGCCAGCAATAGACAGGGGGCGCATGGCTACACCTTC CASNRQGAHGYTF
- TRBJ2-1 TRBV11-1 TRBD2 TGCGCCAGCAGCTTAAACAGCGGGGGGTACAATGAGCAGTTCTTC CASSLNSGGYNEQFF
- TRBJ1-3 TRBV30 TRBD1 TGTGCCGGCAACAGGGGTTTAGGAAACACCATATATTTT CAGNRGLGNTIYF
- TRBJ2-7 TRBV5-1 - TGCGCCAGCAGCGCCGGTACGGGGTTCGCTTACGAGCAGTACTTC CASSAGTGFAYEQYF
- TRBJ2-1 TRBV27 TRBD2 TGTGCCATCAAGAGCGGGAGCTCCTACAATGAGCAGTTCTTC CAIKSGSSYNEQFF
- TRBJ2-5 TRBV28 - TGTGCCAGCAGTTTATTTCCAGGCCAAGAGATCCAGTACTTC CASSLFPGQEIQYF